This passage covers 9 T cell receptor beta chains from one sample sequenced in a study of blood T cell repertoires in COVID-19 (dated by TCRdb to 2019 to 2021). The library relied on the immunoSEQ multiplex PCR assay. In its TCRdb copy, this immuneACCESS table keeps in-frame sequences only and misses some clones. Where compared with another copy, unresolved V genes explain less than half of these, and the others have no known cause. The sample records approximately 400,000 clones, 81% of which are singletons. The ten most abundant clones make up over 0.95% of the sample. The sample comprised peripheral blood. The receptors stem from a human donor with acute or convalescent COVID-19. The donor label of this sample is uncertain.

Only a few counts were recorded for this clone. Other DNA variants within this sample encode the same CDR3. The V and J genes are TRBV6-5 and TRBJ1-2, with 7 bases fitting TRBD1. V gave up 2 bases and J gave up 7 bases; unmatched junction bases: 4. This CDR3 spans 13 amino acids. Germline assignment: CDR1 MNHEY and CDR2 SVGAGI. CDR3 region: CASSYRQGIGYTF. The CDR3 DNA is TGTGCCAGCAGTTACCGACAGGGAATTGGCTACACCTTC.

J is TRBJ2-7 and V is TRBV6-1, with D uncertain. Between the trimmed V and J ends, which lost 2 bases and 6 bases, there was a span of 5 bases. Germline CDR1 MNHNS, CDR2 SASEGT. The CDR3 contains 11 residues. DNA of the CDR3: TGTGCCAGCAGTGAATTCGGCGAGCAGTACTTC. Its translation: CASSEFGEQYF.

The chain couples TRBV12-3 or TRBV12-4 to TRBJ1-1; D is possibly TRBD1 (6 bases). This CDR3 has 13 residues. With 11 bases removed from V and 0 bases from J, the gap between germline ends came to 13 bases. The CDR3 coding sequence is TGTGCCGTGGGGAGGGGGATGAACACTGAAGCTTTCTTT. Protein product: CAVGRGMNTEAFF.

V gene TRBV5-4 combines with J gene TRBJ2-5; no clear D gene. This CDR3 region has 15 residues. Germline-derived CDR1 and CDR2 are SGHNT and YYREEE (reference sequence). V was shortened by 5 bases and J by 5 bases, with 19 bases between the two germline ends. The CDR3 region is CASSPHRANGETQYF. CDR3 in DNA: TGTGCCAGCAGTCCTCATCGCGCTAACGGGGAGACCCAGTACTTC. The full variable domain, rest sourced from reference TRBV5-4 and TRBJ2-5, is ETGVTQSPTHLIKTRGQQVTLRCSSQSGHNTVSWYQQALGQGPQFIFQYYREEENGRGNFPPRFSGLQFPNYSSELNVNALELDDSALYLCASSPHRANGETQYFGPGTRLLVL.

A single count supports this clone. This rearrangement joins TRBV15 to TRBJ2-1; the D is unclear. CDR3 length: 16 residues. Germline CDR1 and CDR2: LNHNV and YYDKDF (reference sequence). V dropped 0 bases and J dropped 0 bases, with 9 bases sitting between them. The CDR3 nucleotides read TGTGCCACCAGCAGAGAACTCCTGAGCTCCTACAATGAGCAGTTCTTC. Translated: CATSRELLSSYNEQFF.

The count of this clone is one. Other DNA sequences within the sample encode an identical CDR3. J is TRBJ1-2 and V is TRBV4-2; no definite D call. The CDR3 length is 15 residues. Between the trimmed V and J ends, which lost 0 bases and 1 base, there was a span of 9 bases. In germline, CDR1 is LGHNA, CDR2 YNFKEQ. CDR3 sequence: CASSQDLTVNYGYTF. The CDR3, as DNA: TGTGCCAGCAGCCAAGATCTTACAGTTAACTATGGCTACACCTTC.

The CDR3 DNA is TGTGCCTGGAGCCACGGTCGAGCTGCGGGGGGGGCTTTCTTT. Translating it yields CAWSHGRAAGGAFF. The chain employs TRBV30 and TRBJ1-1; tentatively, D is TRBD1 (5 bases). Germline assignment: CDR1 GTSNPN and CDR2 SVGIG (reference sequence). With 3 bases removed from V and 11 bases from J, the gap between germline ends came to 22 bases. This CDR3 comprises 14 residues.

V gene TRBV6-2 or TRBV6-3 combines with J gene TRBJ2-5; D ambiguous. This CDR3 has 14 residues. V was cut by 2 bases and J by 5 bases, with 12 bases left in between. Germline V gene sequence: CDR1 MNHEY, CDR2 SVGEGT. The CDR3 DNA is TGTGCCAGCAGTTACGCGGTCGGTTCGGAGACCCAGTACTTC. Amino acids: CASSYAVGSETQYF.

The chain combines TRBV5-8 with TRBJ2-2; 7 bases map to TRBD1. The CDR3 loop spans 15 amino acids. V gave up 4 bases and J gave up 4 bases; unmatched junction bases: 7. In germline, CDR1 is SGHTS, CDR2 YDEGEE. The CDR3 loop is CASSLNRGRTGELFF. CDR3 nucleotides: TGTGCCAGCAGCCTAAACAGGGGCCGCACCGGGGAGCTGTTTTTT. The complete variable domain, with remaining parts taken from reference TRBV5-8 and TRBJ2-2, reads EAGVTQSPTHLIKTRGQQATLRCSPISGHTSVYWYQQALGLGLQFLLWYDEGEERNRGNFPPRFSGRQFPNYSSELNVNALELEDSALYLCASSLNRGRTGELFFGEGSRLTVL.